The entry below gives a single T cell receptor (beta chain) sequence along with its context. Its target is unknown. These data are taken from a study of T-cell memory formation after mild COVID-19. About the research overall: For the most part, TCR clusters were specific to one donor. Study results and caveats: Day 15 to 85 contracting clones showed balanced CD4/CD8; day 15 to 37 expanders favored CD4+. Mainly in CM and EM were contracting CD4+ clones; CD8+ were in EMRA.

The trim removed 4 bases at V and 2 bases at J, leaving 9 bases unmatched. Per the germline V gene, CDR1 is KGHSH and CDR2 is LQKENI. The CDR3 runs 16 residues. TCRdb redid the calling of the 5' RACE reads with MiXCR, one entry per CDR3 protein. Found here are a few hundred thousand distinct CDR3 sequences, over 13% of them singletons; the top ten hold roughly 22%. The TCR comes from a man younger than 35 who had mild COVID-19 (a few samples of this study predate the infection). Cell type and time point are not known. This chain connects TRBV18 to TRBJ2-7; TRBD2 aligns across 9 bases. Sequencing was performed on PBMCs or a T cell subset sorted from them (not recorded which). This chain's CDR3 is CASSLRLAEGTYEQYF. DNA of the CDR3: TGTGCCAGCTCACTCCGACTAGCGGAAGGAACCTACGAGCAGTACTTC.